Listed below are T cell receptor beta chains from one sample, sequenced in a study of T cell responses to AZD1222 COVID-19 vaccine. Profiling relied on immunoSEQ multiplex PCR, and the TCRdb table lists in-frame clones only, not all of them. The table includes around 180,000 clones, 88% detected once. The sequences come from peripheral blood, collected 28 days after the second AZD1222 dose. These receptors originate from an adult who received the AZD1222 COVID-19 vaccine. Each CDR3 is given with its conserved first and last residue. The order of the fields is D gene, J gene, clone size, V gene, CDR3 DNA, CDR3 protein. D genes are given only for firm matches. Expanded clones get a size class; other rows say once, few or many, or leave the size out.

- TRBJ1-3 - TRBV19 TGTGCCACCGGGGGGGCAGGGAACTCTGGAAACACCATATATTTT CATGGAGNSGNTIYF
- TRBJ1-4 - TRBV30 TGTGCCTGGAGTGTGGGCCTTAATGAAAAACTGTTTTTT CAWSVGLNEKLFF
TRBD1 TRBJ2-3 - TRBV5-6 TGTGCCAGCACCTGGGACAGTCTCACAGATACGCAGTATTTT CASTWDSLTDTQYF
- TRBJ2-6 - TRBV7-3 TGTGCCAGCAGCTCGACACCCTCCTCTGGGGCCAACGTCCTGACTTTC CASSSTPSSGANVLTF
- TRBJ2-7 - TRBV7-8 TGTGCCAGCAGCCACCTGAGCAGGGGACCCTACGAGCAGTACTTC CASSHLSRGPYEQYF
- TRBJ1-1 - TRBV5-4 TGTGCCAGCAGTACCGGGAGGGTGAACACTGAAGCTTTCTTT CASSTGRVNTEAFF
- TRBJ1-2 - TRBV5-6 TGTGCCAGCATTCTATCAGGGCTGTACTATGGCTACACCTTC CASILSGLYYGYTF
TRBD2 TRBJ2-7 - TRBV5-1 TGCGCCAGCAGCCGCGGGGGGGACTACGAGCAGTACTTC CASSRGGDYEQYF
- TRBJ2-7 - TRBV9 TGTGCCAGCAGCGTAGCTACCGGGCTAGTTGACGAGCAGTACTTC CASSVATGLVDEQYF
TRBD1 TRBJ1-3 - TRBV15 TGTGCCACCAGCTTCGGGACAGGGGCCGGAAACACCATATATTTT CATSFGTGAGNTIYF
- TRBJ1-5 - TRBV5-6 TGTGCCAGCAGCTTGGGGCTAAGCAATCAGCCCCAGCATTTT CASSLGLSNQPQHF
- TRBJ1-3 - TRBV10-3 TGTGCCATCAGTGAGGGGAACACCATATATTTT CAISEGNTIYF
TRBD1 TRBJ2-6 - TRBV7-2 TGTGCCAGCAGCCCCCCCGACAGGGGTCGGGACGTCCTGACTTTC CASSPPDRGRDVLTF
- TRBJ2-7 - TRBV7-6 TGTGCCAGCAGCTCGAGCCGGGAGCAGTACTTC CASSSSREQYF
- TRBJ2-7 - TRBV6-5 TGTGCCAGCAGTTTGGCAGGGTCGAAACCCTACGAGCAGTACTTC CASSLAGSKPYEQYF
- TRBJ2-1 - TRBV16 TGTGCCAGCAGCCTATGGGGGGATGAGCAGTTCTTC CASSLWGDEQFF
- TRBJ2-1 - TRBV21-1 TGTGCCAGCAGCATCCGGACAGGATCTCCTCTTCGCAATGAGCAGTTCTTC CASSIRTGSPLRNEQFF
TRBD2 TRBJ2-3 - TRBV4-3 TGCGCCAGCAGCCCTAGCGGGCCGACAGATACGCAGTATTTT CASSPSGPTDTQYF
- TRBJ2-1 - TRBV7-3 TGTGCCAGCAGCTTCGACAGATCCTACAATGAGCAGTTCTTC CASSFDRSYNEQFF
- TRBJ1-3 - TRBV23-1 TGCGCCAGCAGTCATCTCGGAGGGCCTGGAAACACCATATATTTT CASSHLGGPGNTIYF
- TRBJ2-1 once TRBV14 TGTGCCAGCAGCCACCTCGGAACCGTCGGGGATGAGCAGTTCTTC CASSHLGTVGDEQFF
TRBD1 TRBJ1-6 - TRBV7-2 TGTGCCAGCAGCTTCGAGGGGGCGCGATCACCCCTCCACTTT CASSFEGARSPLHF
TRBD2 TRBJ2-3 - TRBV9 TGTGCCAGCAGCGTAGCCGGGTTGATGGGTGGGGAGCGGGAGGTCACAGATACGCAGTATTTT CASSVAGLMGGEREVTDTQYF
- TRBJ2-6 once TRBV7-2 TGTGCCAGCAGCTTAAGGGAAGGGGCCAACGTCCTGACTTTC CASSLREGANVLTF
- TRBJ1-5 - TRBV2 TGTGCCAGCAGTGAAATCGGGGAACAGCCCCAGCATTTT CASSEIGEQPQHF
- TRBJ2-7 - TRBV5-8 TGTGCCAGCAGCTCGCCCAGGGGCGAGCAGTACTTC CASSSPRGEQYF
TRBD2 TRBJ2-2 once TRBV4-3 TGCGCCAGCAGCCAAGACCTAGCGGGAACCGCCTGGACCGGGGAGCTGTTTTTT CASSQDLAGTAWTGELFF
- TRBJ1-5 few TRBV3-1/TRBV3-2 TGTGCCAGCAGCCAAGCCATAGGGTGCACGGACGATTGCCATCAGCCCCAGCATTTT CASSQAIGCTDDCHQPQHF
- TRBJ1-4 - TRBV2 TGTGCCAGCAGTGATCGGTTCCTTGGGAATGAAAAACTGTTTTTT CASSDRFLGNEKLFF
- TRBJ2-7 - TRBV28 TGTGCCAGCACCTCCTCGGACAGCTACGAGCAGTACTTC CASTSSDSYEQYF
TRBD1 TRBJ2-5 few TRBV19 TGTGCCAGTAGCCACGGACGGGGACAGGGGATGGAGACCCAGTACTTC CASSHGRGQGMETQYF
- TRBJ2-5 - TRBV19 TGTGCCAGTAGTCGGACCCTCCAAGAGACCCAGTACTTC CASSRTLQETQYF
- TRBJ1-3 - TRBV19 TGTGCCAGTAGTGGCGTCCTGGACACCATATATTTT CASSGVLDTIYF
- TRBJ1-5 - TRBV7-2 TGTGCCAGCAGCCTTCAGGGTCCGGGCAATCAGCCCCAGCATTTT CASSLQGPGNQPQHF
- TRBJ1-1 once TRBV2 TGTGCCAGCAGTGATGGAGGTATGAACACTGAAGCTTTCTTT CASSDGGMNTEAFF
TRBD1 TRBJ2-7 - TRBV19 TGTGCCAGTAGTTCCGACAGGGGGCCCCCCTACGAGCAGTACTTC CASSSDRGPPYEQYF
- TRBJ2-7 - TRBV27 TGTGCCAACACCCCTCTAGCGAACGAGCAGTACTTC CANTPLANEQYF
- TRBJ2-2 - TRBV6-5 TGTGCCAGCAGCCCGGGGGTTTGGACCGGGGAGCTGTTTTTT CASSPGVWTGELFF
- TRBJ2-7 - TRBV12-5 TGTGCTAGTGGTTCAGGGCGCGGGTCCTACGAGCAGTACTTC CASGSGRGSYEQYF
TRBD1 TRBJ2-2 - TRBV6-5 TGTGCCAGCGGAAACAGGGGGCAGACCGGGGAGCTGTTTTTT CASGNRGQTGELFF
- TRBJ2-1 - TRBV4-3 TGCGCCAGCAGCCAAGATAACACAGATTACAATGAGCAGTTCTTC CASSQDNTDYNEQFF
TRBD2 TRBJ2-4 few TRBV10-3 TGTGCCATCAGTGAACTAGCGGGAAACATTCAGTACTTC CAISELAGNIQYF
TRBD1 TRBJ2-1 - TRBV18 TGTGCCAGCTCACCACCTGGACAGGCACCTGGCAATGAGCAGTTCTTC CASSPPGQAPGNEQFF
- TRBJ2-1 - TRBV6-4 TGTGCCAGCGGGGTTGGCGGGGACAATGAGCAGTTCTTC CASGVGGDNEQFF
- TRBJ1-4 - TRBV28 TGTGCCAGCAGCTCGCCCGGTAGGCGTGGTGAAAAACTGTTTTTT CASSSPGRRGEKLFF
- TRBJ1-1 - TRBV19 TGTGCCAGTAGTGGGGACGGCCCTGGGACTGAAGCTTTCTTT CASSGDGPGTEAFF
- TRBJ2-2 - TRBV7-8 TGTGCCAGCAGCCCGTTCGGGGAGCTGTTTTTT CASSPFGELFF
- TRBJ1-5 - TRBV19 TGTGCCAGTAGTATAGATCCCGGGTCACATCAGCCCCAGCATTTT CASSIDPGSHQPQHF
TRBD1 TRBJ2-2 - TRBV7-6 TGTGCCAGCAGCCCCGGACAGGGAAACACCGGGGAGCTGTTTTTT CASSPGQGNTGELFF
TRBD2 TRBJ2-1 few TRBV28 TGTGCCAGCAGGGGGCGGGAGGGACCACTTGAGCAGTTCTTC CASRGREGPLEQFF
TRBD1 TRBJ1-2 - TRBV5-4 TGTGCCAGCAGCGGGGACAGGGGGGATGGCTACACCTTC CASSGDRGDGYTF